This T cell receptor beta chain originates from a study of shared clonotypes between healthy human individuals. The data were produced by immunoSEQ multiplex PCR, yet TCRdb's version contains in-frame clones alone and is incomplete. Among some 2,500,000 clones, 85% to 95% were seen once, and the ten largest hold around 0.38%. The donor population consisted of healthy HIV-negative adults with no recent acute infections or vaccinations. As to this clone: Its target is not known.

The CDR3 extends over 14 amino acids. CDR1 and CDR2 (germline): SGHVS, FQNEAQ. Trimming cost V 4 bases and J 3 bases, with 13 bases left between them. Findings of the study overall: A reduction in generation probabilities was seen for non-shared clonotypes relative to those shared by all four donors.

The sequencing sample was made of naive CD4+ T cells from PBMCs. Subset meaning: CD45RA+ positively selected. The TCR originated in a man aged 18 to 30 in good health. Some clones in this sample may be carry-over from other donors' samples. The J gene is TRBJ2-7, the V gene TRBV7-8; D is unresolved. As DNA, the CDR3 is TGTGCCAGCAGCTCAACCCGGGCAAACTACGAGCAGTACTTC. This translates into CASSSTRANYEQYF. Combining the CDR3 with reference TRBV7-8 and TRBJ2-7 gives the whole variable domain GAGVSQSPRYKVAKRGQDVALRCDPISGHVSLFWYQQALGQGPEFLTYFQNEAQLDKSGLPSDRFFAERPEGSVSTLKIQRTQQEDSAVYLCASSSTRANYEQYFGPGTRLTVT.